The 16 T cell receptor beta chains listed next were all sequenced from one sample in a study of blood T cell repertoires in COVID-19. The method was immunoSEQ multiplex PCR; TCRdb's version includes in-frame clones alone and lacks a portion of them. This table has 250,000 or so clones, roughly 79% appearing once. Sample: peripheral blood. These receptors all come from an elderly woman with acute or convalescent COVID-19.

The chain is built from TRBV5-1 and TRBJ2-1, with 10 bases that match TRBD2. The length of the CDR3 is 15 residues. V lost 0 bases, J lost 5 bases, and 2 bases stayed unmatched. In germline, CDR1 is SGHRS, CDR2 YFSETQ. For the CDR3, the DNA is TGCGCCAGCAGCTTGGCTAGCGGGGGAAACAATGAGCAGTTCTTC. Translation: CASSLASGGNNEQFF. The full variable domain, rest sourced from reference TRBV5-1 and TRBJ2-1, is KAGVTQTPRYLIKTRGQQVTLSCSPISGHRSVSWYQQTPGQGLQFLFEYFSETQRNKGNFPGRFSGRQFSNSRSEMNVSTLELGDSALYLCASSLASGGNNEQFFGPGTRLTVL.

The gene calls are TRBV5-8 and TRBJ1-5; D is unclear. The CDR3 contains 14 residues. The V and J ends lost 3 bases and 3 bases respectively, with 10 bases between them. Germline-derived CDR1 and CDR2 are SGHTS and YDEGEE. CDR3 residues: CASSWAGINQPQHF. The CDR3 coding sequence is TGTGCCAGCAGCTGGGCGGGGATCAATCAGCCCCAGCATTTT.

V usage is TRBV5-1 and J usage is TRBJ2-2; no definite D call. The V end lost 3 bases, the J end lost 3 bases, and 3 bases lay between the germline ends. The CDR3 has 12 residues. From germline, CDR1 is SGHRS and CDR2 YFSETQ. CDR3 coding DNA: TGCGCCAGCAGCTCCGACACCGGGGAGCTGTTTTTT. It codes for CASSSDTGELFF. Full variable domain (rest looked up from reference TRBV5-1 and TRBJ2-2): KAGVTQTPRYLIKTRGQQVTLSCSPISGHRSVSWYQQTPGQGLQFLFEYFSETQRNKGNFPGRFSGRQFSNSRSEMNVSTLELGDSALYLCASSSDTGELFFGEGSRLTVL.

V and J are TRBV7-2 and TRBJ1-2, with D perhaps TRBD1 (5 bases). The ends were cut back, 5 bases at V and 2 bases at J, with 12 bases in the middle. The germline V gene encodes CDR1 SGHTA and CDR2 FQGNSA. The length of the CDR3 is 14 residues. CDR3 amino acids: CASSPDSQNYGYTF. The CDR3 nucleotides read TGTGCCAGCAGCCCCGACAGCCAAAACTATGGCTACACCTTC.

The rearrangement links TRBV24-1 to TRBJ2-1; TRBD2 matches at 12 bases. V lost 4 bases to trimming and J lost 8 bases; unmatched junction nucleotides: 17. The CDR3 is made up of 19 amino acids. The germline V gene encodes CDR1 KGHDR and CDR2 SFDVKD. The CDR3 here is CATSDPGPIGLAGSDEQFF. The CDR3 bases are TGTGCCACCAGTGACCCTGGGCCGATCGGACTAGCGGGGAGCGATGAGCAGTTCTTC.

The rearrangement uses TRBV20-1 and TRBJ2-7; 8 bases are shared with TRBD2. The CDR3 has 14 residues. Trimming took 3 bases from V and 2 from J; bases not matched to a gene: 6. Germline-derived CDR1 and CDR2 are DFQATT and SNEGSKA (reference sequence). CDR3 sequence reads: CSASKSGSPYEQYF. CDR3 coding DNA: TGCAGTGCTAGTAAGAGCGGGAGTCCCTACGAGCAGTACTTC.

The chain recombines TRBV7-9 with TRBJ1-1; D remains unclear. This CDR3 has 15 amino acids. Germline V gives CDR1 SEHNR, CDR2 FQNEAQ (reference sequence). V was shortened by 0 bases and J by 1 base, with 9 bases between the two germline ends. The CDR3, as DNA: TGTGCCAGCAGCTTAGCGCTAACAGCGAACACTGAAGCTTTCTTT. Its protein is CASSLALTANTEAFF. Full variable domain (outside the CDR3, taken from reference TRBV7-9 and TRBJ1-1): DTGVSQNPRHKITKRGQNVTFRCDPISEHNRLYWYRQTLGQGPEFLTYFQNEAQLEKSRLLSDRFSAERPKGSFSTLEIQRTEQGDSAMYLCASSLALTANTEAFFGQGTRLTVV.

This chain connects TRBV5-1 to TRBJ2-5, with a tentative D call TRBD1 (6 bases). Germline V gives CDR1 SGHRS, CDR2 YFSETQ. V was trimmed by 5 bases and J by 7 bases, leaving 15 bases between them. The CDR3 contains 13 residues. The CDR3 here is CASSQQGRGTQYF. The CDR3 DNA reads as TGCGCCAGCAGTCAGCAGGGGCGCGGGACCCAGTACTTC. The entire variable domain, with the rest obtained from reference TRBV5-1 and TRBJ2-5, is as follows: KAGVTQTPRYLIKTRGQQVTLSCSPISGHRSVSWYQQTPGQGLQFLFEYFSETQRNKGNFPGRFSGRQFSNSRSEMNVSTLELGDSALYLCASSQQGRGTQYFGPGTRLLVL.

This clone was counted only a few times. The V gene is TRBV6-5, the J gene TRBJ1-6; D unresolved. Trimming took off 4 bases at V and 12 bases at J, with 16 bases between the two ends. This CDR3 has 14 residues. The V gene's germline CDR1 is MNHEY and CDR2 SVGAGI. The CDR3, as DNA: TGTGCCAGCAGTTTTCGAGGCGCGATGGGACCCCTCCACTTT. Translation: CASSFRGAMGPLHF.

This clone was recorded a few times. It may be a read error: a sequence one base away is much more abundant. This sequence joins TRBV14 and TRBJ2-7, with D perhaps matching TRBD1 (6 bases). Looked up from germline, CDR1 is SGHDN and CDR2 is FVKESK. The CDR3 runs 12 residues. The V end lost 4 bases, the J end lost 3 bases, and 7 bases lay between the germline ends. CDR3 in amino acids: CASSRGGYEQYF. The CDR3 DNA sequence: TGTGCCAGCAGCCGAGGGGGCTACGAGCAGTACTTC.

This chain links TRBV4-2 with TRBJ2-7; TRBD2 agrees at 12 bases. The CDR3 covers 15 residues. With V trimmed by 3 bases and J by 3 bases, 3 bases remained unmatched. Per the germline V gene, CDR1 is LGHNA and CDR2 is YNFKEQ. The CDR3 loop reads CASSQTSGGFYEQYF. The CDR3 DNA reads as TGTGCCAGCAGCCAGACTAGCGGGGGCTTCTACGAGCAGTACTTC.

The chain has TRBV7-2 and TRBJ1-6, with 8 bases identical to TRBD1. Trimming removed 1 base from V and 10 bases from J; junction bases left unmatched: 9. Per germline, CDR1 SGHTA and CDR2 FQGNSA. The CDR3 consists of 16 residues. As DNA, the CDR3 is TGTGCCAGCAGCTTAGTACCGTCAGGGGGCGTCTCACCCCTCCACTTT. It specifies CASSLVPSGGVSPLHF.

The rearrangement joins TRBV6-5 to TRBJ2-3, with 10 bases fitting TRBD1. V lost 6 bases and J lost 3; bases outside the gene matches: 3. The CDR3 totals 14 residues. Germline CDR1 is MNHEY and CDR2 is SVGAGI. The CDR3 DNA sequence: TGTGCCAGCAGCCGACAGGGGGCAACAGATACGCAGTATTTT. Residues: CASSRQGATDTQYF.

For the CDR3, the DNA is TGTGCCAGCAGCTCCTCCCGAGGGACAGGTTCTGAAGCTTTCTTT. Translating gives CASSSSRGTGSEAFF. The V and J genes are TRBV7-6 and TRBJ1-1; 8 bases agree with TRBD1. J was trimmed by 6 bases and V by 4 bases; bases with no gene match: 10. Germline loops: CDR1 SGHVS, CDR2 FNYEAQ. CDR3 length: 15 amino acids.

V gene TRBV6-5 combines with J gene TRBJ1-2, with TRBD1 matching over 8 bases. The V gene end was trimmed by 6 bases and the J gene end by 4 bases; junction bases not matched to a gene: 10. The CDR3 has 15 amino acids. Per the germline V gene, CDR1 is MNHEY and CDR2 is SVGAGI. CDR3 DNA: TGTGCCAGCAGGCTTAAAGGACAGGGTGGCTATGGCTACACCTTC. It encodes CASRLKGQGGYGYTF.

Remarks on this clone: Mismatch with germline at one junction end may stem from a read error. This chain joins TRBV4-1 and TRBJ1-5; 8 bases agree with TRBD1. The CDR3 spans 16 residues. The germline gives CDR1 MGHRA, CDR2 YSYEKL. For the CDR3, the DNA is TGCGCCCGCAGCCGACTCACAGGGGGAGGCAATCAGCCCCAGCATTTT. It encodes CARSRLTGGGNQPQHF.